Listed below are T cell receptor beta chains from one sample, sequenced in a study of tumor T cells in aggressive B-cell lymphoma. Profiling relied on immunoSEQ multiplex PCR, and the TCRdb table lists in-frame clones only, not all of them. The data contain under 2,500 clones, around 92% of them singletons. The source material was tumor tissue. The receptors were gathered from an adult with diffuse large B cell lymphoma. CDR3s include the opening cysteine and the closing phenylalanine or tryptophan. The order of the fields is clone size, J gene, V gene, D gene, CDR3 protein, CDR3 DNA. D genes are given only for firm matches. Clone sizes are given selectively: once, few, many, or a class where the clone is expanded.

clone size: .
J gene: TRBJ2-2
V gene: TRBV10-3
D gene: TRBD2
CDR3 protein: CAIRGRETLGNTGELFF
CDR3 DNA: TGTGCCATCCGCGGGCGGGAGACTCTCGGGAACACCGGGGAGCTGTTTTTT

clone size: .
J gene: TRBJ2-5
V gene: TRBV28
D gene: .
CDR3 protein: CASSFSETQYF
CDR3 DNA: TGTGCCAGCAGTTTTTCTGAGACCCAGTACTTC

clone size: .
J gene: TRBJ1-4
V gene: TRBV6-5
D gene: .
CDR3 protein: CASRPGHGEKLFF
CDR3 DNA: TGTGCCAGCAGACCCGGACATGGTGAAAAACTGTTTTTT

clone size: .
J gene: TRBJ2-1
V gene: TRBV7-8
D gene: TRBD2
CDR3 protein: CASSLVSGGEQFF
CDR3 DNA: TGTGCCAGCAGCCTCGTATCGGGGGGGGAGCAGTTCTTC

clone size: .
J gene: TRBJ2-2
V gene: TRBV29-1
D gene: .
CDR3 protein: CSVVGWTGELFF
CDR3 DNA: TGCAGCGTTGTGGGCTGGACCGGGGAGCTGTTTTTT

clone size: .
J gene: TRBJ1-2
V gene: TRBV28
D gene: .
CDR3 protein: CASSRQVEGGYTF
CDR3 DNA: TGTGCCAGCAGCCGACAGGTTGAAGGTGGCTACACCTTC

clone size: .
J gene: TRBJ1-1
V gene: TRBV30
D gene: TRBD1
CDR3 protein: CAWRPIDRGLNTEAFF
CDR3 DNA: TGTGCCTGGAGGCCTATCGACAGGGGGCTAAACACTGAAGCTTTCTTT

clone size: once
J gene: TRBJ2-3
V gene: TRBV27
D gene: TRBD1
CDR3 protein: CASSLVRGRTDTQYF
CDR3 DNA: TGTGCCAGCAGTTTAGTAAGGGGGCGCACAGATACGCAGTATTTT

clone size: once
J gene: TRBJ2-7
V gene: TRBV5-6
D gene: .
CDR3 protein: CASSSMYEQYF
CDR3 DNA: TGTGCCAGCAGCTCCATGTACGAGCAGTACTTC

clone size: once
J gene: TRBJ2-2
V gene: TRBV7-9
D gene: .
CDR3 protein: CASSLSGPGELFF
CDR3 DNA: TGTGCCAGCAGCTTATCCGGCCCCGGGGAGCTATTTTTT

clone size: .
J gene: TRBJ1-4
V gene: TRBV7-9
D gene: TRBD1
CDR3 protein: CANSPGGTNEKLFF
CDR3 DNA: TGTGCCAACAGCCCAGGGGGGACTAATGAAAAACTGTTTTTT

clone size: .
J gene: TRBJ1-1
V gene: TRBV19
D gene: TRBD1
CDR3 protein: CASEGGQGWTEAFF
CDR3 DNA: TGTGCCAGTGAGGGGGGACAGGGGTGGACTGAAGCTTTCTTT

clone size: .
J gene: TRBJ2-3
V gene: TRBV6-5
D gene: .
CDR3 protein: CASSYSSEGDTQYF
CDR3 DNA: TGTGCCAGCAGTTACTCGTCCGAGGGAGATACGCAGTATTTT

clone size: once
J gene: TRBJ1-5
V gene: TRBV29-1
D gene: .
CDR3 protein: CSECYEPDGLFVSNQPQHF
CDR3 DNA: TGCAGTGAATGCTACGAACCGGACGGACTCTTTGTTAGCAATCAGCCCCAGCATTTT

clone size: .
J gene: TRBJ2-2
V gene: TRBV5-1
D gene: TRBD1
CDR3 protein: CASRGTGGPGELFF
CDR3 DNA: TGCGCCAGCAGAGGGACAGGGGGCCCCGGGGAGCTGTTTTTT

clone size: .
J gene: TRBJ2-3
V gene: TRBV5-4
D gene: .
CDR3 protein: CASSLSGRYTQYF
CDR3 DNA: TGTGCCAGCAGCTTGAGTGGCAGATATACGCAGTATTTT

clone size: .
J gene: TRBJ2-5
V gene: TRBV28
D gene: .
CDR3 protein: CASSLYGSRQETQYF
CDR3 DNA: TGTGCCAGCAGTTTATACGGGAGCCGACAAGAGACCCAGTACTTC

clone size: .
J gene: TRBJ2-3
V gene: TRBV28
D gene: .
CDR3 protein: CASRRAGTDTQYF
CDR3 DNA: TGTGCCAGCAGACGAGCGGGCACAGATACGCAGTATTTT

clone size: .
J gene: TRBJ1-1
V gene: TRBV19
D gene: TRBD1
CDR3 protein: CASSVGQGWTEAFF
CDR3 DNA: TGTGCCAGTAGTGTGGGACAGGGTTGGACTGAAGCTTTCTTT

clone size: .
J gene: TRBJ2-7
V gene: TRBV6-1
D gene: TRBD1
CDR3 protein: CATRQGYEQYF
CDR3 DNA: TGTGCCACTAGACAGGGGTACGAGCAGTACTTC

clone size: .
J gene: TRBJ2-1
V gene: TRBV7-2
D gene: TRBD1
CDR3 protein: CASSLQGGPYNEQFF
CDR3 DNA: TGTGCCAGCAGCTTACAAGGGGGCCCCTACAATGAGCAGTTCTTC

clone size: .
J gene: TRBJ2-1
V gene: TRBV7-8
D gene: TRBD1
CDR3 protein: CASSSTTGGGNEQFF
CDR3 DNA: TGTGCCAGCAGCTCGACGACAGGGGGAGGGAATGAGCAGTTCTTC

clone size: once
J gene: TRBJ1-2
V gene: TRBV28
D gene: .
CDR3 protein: CASMTGTRYGYTF
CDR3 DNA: TGTGCCAGCATGACAGGTACGAGGTATGGCTACACCTTC

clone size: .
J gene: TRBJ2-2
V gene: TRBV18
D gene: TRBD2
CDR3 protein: CASSPGLAGAGELFF
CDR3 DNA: TGTGCCAGCTCCCCGGGACTAGCGGGAGCCGGGGAGCTGTTTTTT

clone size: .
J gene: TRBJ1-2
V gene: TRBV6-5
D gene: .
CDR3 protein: CASARAGGDYGYTF
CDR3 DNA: TGTGCCAGCGCTAGGGCAGGAGGTGACTATGGCTACACCTTC

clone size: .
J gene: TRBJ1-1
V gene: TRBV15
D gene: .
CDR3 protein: CATSRGPYTEAFF
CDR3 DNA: TGTGCCACCAGCAGGGGGCCCTACACTGAAGCTTTCTTT

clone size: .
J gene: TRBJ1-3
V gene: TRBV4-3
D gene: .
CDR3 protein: CASSQEQGVRNTIYF
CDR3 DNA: TGCGCCAGCAGCCAAGAACAGGGTGTACGGAACACCATATATTTT

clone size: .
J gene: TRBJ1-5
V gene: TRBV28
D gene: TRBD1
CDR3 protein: CASSLSTGSVNQPQHF
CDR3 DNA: TGTGCCAGCAGTTTATCGACAGGGTCGGTCAATCAGCCCCAGCATTTT

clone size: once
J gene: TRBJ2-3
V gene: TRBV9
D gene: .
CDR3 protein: CASSARADTQYF
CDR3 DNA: TGTGCCAGCAGCGCCAGGGCAGATACGCAGTATTTT

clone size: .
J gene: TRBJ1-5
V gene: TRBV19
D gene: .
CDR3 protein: CASSILLGDQPQHF
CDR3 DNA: TGTGCCAGTAGTATATTGCTAGGGGATCAGCCCCAGCATTTT

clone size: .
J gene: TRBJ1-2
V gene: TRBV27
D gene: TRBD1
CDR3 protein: CASSLAAGQGYGYTF
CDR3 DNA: TGTGCCAGCAGTTTAGCCGCGGGACAGGGGTATGGCTACACCTTC

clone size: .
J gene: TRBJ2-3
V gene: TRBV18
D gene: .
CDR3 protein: CASSPSATGDTQYF
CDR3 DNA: TGTGCCAGCTCACCATCAGCAACCGGGGATACGCAGTATTTT

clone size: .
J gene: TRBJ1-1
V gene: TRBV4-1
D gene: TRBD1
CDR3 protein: CASSQERTGPKAFF
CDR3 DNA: TGCGCCAGCAGCCAAGAGCGGACAGGGCCGAAAGCTTTCTTT

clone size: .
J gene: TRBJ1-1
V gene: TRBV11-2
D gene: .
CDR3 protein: CASSLVTARNTEAFF
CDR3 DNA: TGTGCCAGCAGCTTAGTGACAGCGAGGAACACTGAAGCTTTCTTT

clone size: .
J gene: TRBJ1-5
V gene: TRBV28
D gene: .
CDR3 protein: CASSFRGSSSQPQHF
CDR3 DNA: TGTGCCAGCAGTTTTAGGGGGTCATCGAGTCAGCCCCAGCATTTT

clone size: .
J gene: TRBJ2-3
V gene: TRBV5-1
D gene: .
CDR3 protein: CASSHSGTDTQYF
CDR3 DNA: TGCGCCAGCAGCCACTCAGGGACAGATACGCAGTATTTT

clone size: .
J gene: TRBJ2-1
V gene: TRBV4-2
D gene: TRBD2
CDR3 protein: CASPREREEVGEQFF
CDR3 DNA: TGTGCCAGCCCCCGGGAGCGGGAGGAGGTAGGTGAGCAGTTCTTC

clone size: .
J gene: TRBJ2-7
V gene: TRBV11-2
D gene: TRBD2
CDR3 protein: CASSQSTGWTSGYEQYF
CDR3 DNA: TGTGCCAGCAGTCAGTCGACCGGTTGGACTAGCGGCTACGAGCAGTACTTC

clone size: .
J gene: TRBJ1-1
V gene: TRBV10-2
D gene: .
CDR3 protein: CASSEGYEAFF
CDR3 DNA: TGCGCCAGCTCGGAGGGGTATGAAGCTTTCTTT

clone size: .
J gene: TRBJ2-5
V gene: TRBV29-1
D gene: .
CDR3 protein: CSAPDPGRETQYF
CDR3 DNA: TGCAGCGCCCCCGACCCAGGCCGGGAGACCCAGTACTTC

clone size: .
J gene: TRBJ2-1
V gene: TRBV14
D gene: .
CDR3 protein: CASSPLYNEQFF
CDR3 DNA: TGTGCCAGCAGCCCCCTATACAATGAGCAGTTCTTC

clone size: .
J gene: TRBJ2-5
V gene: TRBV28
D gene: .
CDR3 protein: CASSLSPPSEQYF
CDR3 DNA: TGTGCCAGCAGTTTATCCCCCCCTAGTGAGCAGTACTTC

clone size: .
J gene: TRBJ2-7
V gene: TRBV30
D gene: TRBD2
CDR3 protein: CAWSAGLAGVYEQYF
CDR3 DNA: TGTGCCTGGAGTGCGGGGCTAGCGGGCGTTTACGAGCAGTACTTC